This T cell receptor (beta chain) was obtained from a study of T cell responses to AZD1222 COVID-19 vaccine. Per the germline V gene, CDR1 is SGHTA and CDR2 is FQGNSA. There are 15 residues in the CDR3. Trimming pared 5 bases from V and 6 bases from J, leaving 19 bases between. Some clones are missing from TCRdb's copy, which holds only in-frame ones; the method was immunoSEQ multiplex PCR. The data contain 150,000 to 200,000 clones, about 91% of them seen just once; the ten biggest clones take up about 1%. The sequencing used peripheral blood, collected 28 days after the second AZD1222 dose. The sequence was obtained from an adult who received the AZD1222 COVID-19 vaccine. The chain employs TRBV7-2 and TRBJ1-2; D perhaps matches TRBD1 (5 bases). CDR3 amino acids: CASSPQGTDKDGYTF. The CDR3 nucleotides read TGTGCCAGCAGCCCCCAAGGGACCGATAAAGATGGCTACACCTTC.